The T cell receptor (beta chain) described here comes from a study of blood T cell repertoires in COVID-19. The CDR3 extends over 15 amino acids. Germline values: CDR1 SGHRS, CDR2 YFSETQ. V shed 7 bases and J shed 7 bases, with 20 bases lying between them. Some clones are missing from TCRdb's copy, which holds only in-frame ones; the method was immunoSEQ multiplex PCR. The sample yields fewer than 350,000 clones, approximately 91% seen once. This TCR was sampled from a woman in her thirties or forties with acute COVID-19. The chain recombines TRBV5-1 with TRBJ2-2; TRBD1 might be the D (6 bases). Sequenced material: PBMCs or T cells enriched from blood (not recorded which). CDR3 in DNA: TGCGCCAGCCAAACAGGGATGGACTTTTACGGGGAGCTGTTTTTT. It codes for CASQTGMDFYGELFF.